The sequence of this T cell receptor (beta chain) was determined in a study of T cells in Graves' hyperthyroidism and ophthalmopathy. Patients showing uncontrolled infection, other autoimmune disease, pregnancy or lactation were ineligible. For the diagnoses, clinical symptoms, serum thyroxine and TRAb, thyroid ultrasound and orbital computed tomography were used. This CDR3 spans 15 amino acids. Germline CDR1 and CDR2: SGHTA and FQGNSA. V lost 1 base and J lost 5, with 12 bases in between. TCR beta CDR3 region amplification was performed from RNA transcripts. The HTBI primer set was used in a first-round RT-PCR of the TCR CDR3. Each CDR3 protein is one row after TCRdb ran MiXCR on the multiplex PCR reads. The table records about 380,000 distinct CDR3 sequences, roughly 14% of them present only once. This clonotype was picked up a small number of times.

Sequencing was performed on blood. The chain couples TRBV7-2 to TRBJ1-3; D perhaps matches TRBD1 (6 bases). The sequence was collected from a woman younger than 45 with Graves' ophthalmopathy. The CDR3 DNA reads TGTGCCAGCAGCTTAGTGACAGGTCTGAGAAACACCATATATTTT. Encoded protein: CASSLVTGLRNTIYF.